These T cell receptor beta chains were read from a single sample in a study of shared clonotypes between healthy human individuals. The method was immunoSEQ multiplex PCR; TCRdb's version includes in-frame clones alone and lacks a portion of them. Of about 1.5 million clones listed, 95% to 99% are singletons. Sequencing used naive CD4+ T cells sorted from blood. These receptors all come from a man aged 30-40 years in good health. The CDR3 runs from the conserved cysteine through the conserved F or W. Fields, in order: CDR3 protein, CDR3 DNA, D gene, V gene, clone size, J gene. A D gene is named only where the DNA matches it firmly. Clone size, where shown, is once, few, many, or a class for clones that have expanded.

CASSWLSRPNAYYEKLFF,TGTGCCAGCAGCTGGCTCTCCCGCCCCAATGCCTACTATGAAAAACTGTTTTTT,NA,TRBV5-8,NA,TRBJ1-4
CASSMETGRETQYF,TGTGCCAGCAGCATGGAGACAGGGCGAGAGACCCAGTACTTC,TRBD1,TRBV7-2,NA,TRBJ2-5
CASSHRTATNEKLFF,TGTGCCAGCAGTCACCGGACAGCAACTAATGAAAAACTGTTTTTT,NA,TRBV6-1,NA,TRBJ1-4
CSVEEGMNTEAFF,TGCAGCGTTGAAGAAGGTATGAACACTGAAGCTTTCTTT,NA,TRBV29-1,NA,TRBJ1-1
CASSTGTFYGYTF,TGTGCCAGTAGTACCGGGACATTCTATGGCTACACCTTC,NA,TRBV19,NA,TRBJ1-2
CATTDIKLSGNTIYF,TGTGCCACCACGGACATCAAGCTCTCTGGAAACACCATATATTTT,NA,TRBV28,NA,TRBJ1-3
CASSFYRGAYEQYF,TGTGCCAGCAGCTTTTATCGTGGGGCCTACGAGCAGTACTTC,NA,TRBV11-2,NA,TRBJ2-7
CASSSPGLSRYEQYF,TGTGCCAGTAGCTCACCGGGACTATCACGTTACGAGCAGTACTTC,TRBD2,TRBV19,NA,TRBJ2-7
CASSFQAGETQYF,TGTGCCAGCAGCTTTCAGGCGGGAGAGACCCAGTACTTC,NA,TRBV7-2,NA,TRBJ2-5
CATRPIRLAGTDTQYF,TGTGCCACCCGACCCATCCGGCTAGCGGGAACAGATACGCAGTATTTT,TRBD2,TRBV27,NA,TRBJ2-3
CASSLAPFNEQFF,TGTGCCAGCAGCTTAGCCCCGTTCAATGAGCAGTTCTTC,NA,TRBV11-2,NA,TRBJ2-1
CASSSLGRGSYEQYF,TGTGCCAGCAGCTCCTTGGGCAGGGGATCCTACGAGCAGTACTTC,NA,TRBV5-5,NA,TRBJ2-7
CASSIATGQPYEQYF,TGTGCCAGTAGTATTGCCACAGGCCAACCCTACGAGCAGTACTTC,NA,TRBV19,NA,TRBJ2-7
CASILGLAGQETQYF,TGTGCCAGCATTCTGGGACTAGCGGGTCAAGAGACCCAGTACTTC,TRBD2,TRBV7-6,NA,TRBJ2-5
CASSSPGTVSYNEQFF,TGTGCCAGCAGCTCTCCGGGGACAGTCTCCTACAATGAGCAGTTCTTC,TRBD1,TRBV14,NA,TRBJ2-1
CASSLGTSGKVNTGELFF,TGTGCCAGCAGCTTAGGTACTAGCGGGAAAGTGAACACCGGGGAGCTGTTTTTT,TRBD2,TRBV7-3,NA,TRBJ2-2
CASSDFPGGGGHNEQFF,TGCGCCAGCAGCGACTTCCCCGGGGGTGGGGGCCACAATGAGCAGTTCTTC,NA,TRBV10-2,NA,TRBJ2-1
CASSSLDLRGSGELFF,TGTGCCAGCAGCTCCCTTGACCTCCGGGGTTCCGGGGAGCTGTTTTTT,NA,TRBV9,once,TRBJ2-2
CASSLVGRGLAGVNPYNEQFF,TGTGCCAGCAGCCTAGTGGGTCGGGGACTAGCGGGAGTCAACCCTTACAATGAGCAGTTCTTC,TRBD2,TRBV7-8,NA,TRBJ2-1
CASSEQQMQFF,TGTGCCAGCAGTGAACAGCAAATGCAGTTCTTC,NA,TRBV2,once,TRBJ2-1
CASSLGWTYEQYF,TGTGCCAGCAGTTTAGGCTGGACCTACGAGCAGTACTTC,NA,TRBV28,NA,TRBJ2-7
CASSLGGGPSYEQYF,TGTGCCAGCAGTTTAGGGGGCGGACCATCTTACGAGCAGTACTTC,NA,TRBV28,NA,TRBJ2-7
CASRIAGANVLTF,TGTGCCAGCAGGATCGCTGGGGCCAACGTCCTGACTTTC,NA,TRBV7-9,NA,TRBJ2-6
CSVIAGEYYEQYF,TGCAGCGTAATAGCGGGAGAGTACTACGAGCAGTACTTC,TRBD2,TRBV29-1,NA,TRBJ2-7
CASSPGQGFGKNIQYF,TGTGCCAGCAGTCCCGGACAGGGGTTCGGCAAAAACATTCAGTACTTC,TRBD1,TRBV27,NA,TRBJ2-4
CASSLSGTGSGEQYF,TGTGCCAGCAGTTTAAGCGGGACTGGATCCGGCGAGCAGTACTTC,TRBD2,TRBV28,NA,TRBJ2-7
CASSLADGNYGYTF,TGTGCCAGCAGCTTGGCTGACGGGAACTATGGCTACACCTTC,NA,TRBV5-4,once,TRBJ1-2
CASSRPRAGNNEKLFF,TGTGCCAGCAGCCGGCCTCGCGCAGGAAATAATGAAAAACTGTTTTTT,NA,TRBV7-9,NA,TRBJ1-4
CAWSGQKFYGYTF,TGTGCCTGGAGCGGACAGAAATTCTATGGCTACACCTTC,NA,TRBV30,NA,TRBJ1-2
CASSQTGGTGELFF,TGCGCCAGCAGCCAAACAGGGGGCACCGGGGAGCTGTTTTTT,TRBD1,TRBV4-1,NA,TRBJ2-2
CAWSVLTEQYF,TGTGCCTGGAGTGTACTCACCGAGCAGTACTTC,NA,TRBV30,NA,TRBJ2-7
CASSPPADTGELFF,TGCGCCAGCAGCCCCCCGGCGGACACCGGGGAGCTGTTTTTT,NA,TRBV5-1,NA,TRBJ2-2
CASSLAFGGGEQPQHF,TGTGCCAGCAGCTTAGCGTTCGGGGGCGGGGAACAGCCCCAGCATTTT,NA,TRBV7-6,NA,TRBJ1-5
CASSLTGSWGQETQYF,TGTGCCAGCTCATTGACCGGATCCTGGGGGCAAGAGACCCAGTACTTC,NA,TRBV18,NA,TRBJ2-5
CASGGASLNEQFF,TGTGCCAGCGGAGGAGCGTCTCTAAATGAGCAGTTCTTC,NA,TRBV5-6,NA,TRBJ2-1
CASSPQGVTYGYTF,TGCGCCAGCAGTCCGCAGGGGGTCACCTATGGCTACACCTTC,TRBD1,TRBV10-1,NA,TRBJ1-2
CASSLSPGQASYEQYF,TGTGCCAGCAGCTTATCGCCGGGACAGGCCTCCTACGAGCAGTACTTC,TRBD1,TRBV7-9,NA,TRBJ2-7
CASSMPRGNEQFF,TGTGCCAGCAGCATGCCGAGGGGCAATGAGCAGTTCTTC,NA,TRBV5-4,NA,TRBJ2-1
CASSLGEGGSGYTF,TGTGCCAGCAGCTTAGGGGAGGGCGGATCCGGCTACACCTTC,NA,TRBV7-8,NA,TRBJ1-2
CASSAGQGADGYTF,TGTGCCAGCAGTGCGGGACAGGGGGCGGATGGCTACACCTTC,TRBD1,TRBV11-2,NA,TRBJ1-2
CASSAGQGDQPQHF,TGCGCCAGCAGCGCAGGACAGGGGGATCAGCCCCAGCATTTT,TRBD1,TRBV5-1,NA,TRBJ1-5
CASSSPAGATDTQYF,TGTGCCAGCAGTTCTCCAGCGGGAGCTACAGATACGCAGTATTTT,TRBD2,TRBV27,NA,TRBJ2-3
CASSPARGVGDTQYF,TGTGCCAGCAGCCCCGCCAGGGGGGTTGGAGATACGCAGTATTTT,NA,TRBV11-2,NA,TRBJ2-3
CASSIGTTGKEHPSNQPQHF,TGTGCCAGTAGTATAGGCACGACAGGGAAAGAGCACCCTTCCAATCAGCCCCAGCATTTT,TRBD1,TRBV19,NA,TRBJ1-5
CASSEAPFHLAKNIQYF,TGTGCCAGCAGTGAAGCTCCTTTTCATCTAGCCAAAAACATTCAGTACTTC,NA,TRBV6-1,NA,TRBJ2-4
CASSLPSATGELFF,TGTGCCAGCAGCTTGCCTAGCGCCACCGGGGAGCTGTTTTTT,NA,TRBV5-4,once,TRBJ2-2
CASSPSNGETQYF,TGCGCCAGCAGCCCATCAAACGGGGAGACCCAGTACTTC,NA,TRBV5-1,NA,TRBJ2-5
CASSDFERGLQETQYF,TGTGCCAGCAGCGATTTCGAGAGGGGCCTCCAAGAGACCCAGTACTTC,NA,TRBV28,once,TRBJ2-5
CASSGGEGETQYF,TGTGCCAGCAGTGGCGGGGAAGGGGAGACCCAGTACTTC,NA,TRBV7-6,NA,TRBJ2-5
CASSLAFGQPYEQYF,TGTGCCAGCAGCTTAGCTTTTGGACAGCCCTACGAGCAGTACTTC,NA,TRBV7-8,NA,TRBJ2-7
CASSLDRDHEQYF,TGTGCCAGCAGCTTGGACAGGGACCACGAGCAGTACTTC,TRBD1,TRBV7-3,NA,TRBJ2-7
CASLGTPAHEQYF,TGTGCCAGCTTAGGAACCCCTGCCCACGAGCAGTACTTC,NA,TRBV28,NA,TRBJ2-7
CASSQKTTQTQYF,TGTGCCAGCAGCCAGAAGACTACTCAGACCCAGTACTTC,NA,TRBV5-4,NA,TRBJ2-5
CASSSRTGAVLYEQYF,TGTGCCAGCAGCTCCCGGACAGGGGCCGTACTATACGAGCAGTACTTC,TRBD1,TRBV7-2,NA,TRBJ2-7
CASSLVFEGGQFF,TGTGCCAGCAGCTTAGTCTTCGAGGGCGGTCAGTTCTTC,NA,TRBV7-6,NA,TRBJ2-1
CASSLRDREAEAFF,TGCGCCAGCAGCCTCCGGGACAGGGAGGCTGAAGCTTTCTTT,TRBD1,TRBV5-1,NA,TRBJ1-1
CASSPPGSGKFYEQYF,TGTGCCAGCTCACCACCAGGTAGCGGGAAGTTCTACGAGCAGTACTTC,TRBD2,TRBV18,NA,TRBJ2-7
CASSPWTSGTDTQYF,TGTGCCAGCAGCCCTTGGACTAGCGGCACAGATACGCAGTATTTT,TRBD2,TRBV7-3,once,TRBJ2-3
CSVGDRSYEQYF,TGCAGCGTGGGGGACAGGTCCTACGAGCAGTACTTC,TRBD1,TRBV29-1,NA,TRBJ2-7
CASSQVGRGVKEQFF,TGTGCCAGCAGCCAAGTCGGCAGGGGAGTGAAGGAGCAGTTCTTC,NA,TRBV14,NA,TRBJ2-1